These T cell receptor beta chains were read from a single sample in a study of T cell responses to AZD1222 COVID-19 vaccine. This table comes from immunoSEQ multiplex PCR, and its TCRdb copy is limited to in-frame clones, with some not included. The table has tens of thousands of clones, roughly 86% seen once. Material: peripheral blood, obtained 28 days after the second AZD1222 dose. These receptors were taken from an adult who received the AZD1222 COVID-19 vaccine. CDR3s include the opening cysteine and the closing phenylalanine or tryptophan. The D gene is left open where the match is weak. Clone size is not always given. Where it is, it says once, few, many or a class for expanded clones.

>NA|TRBJ1-4|NA|TRBV10-2
TGCGCCAGCAGTGAGCCGGCAGCGAATGAAAAACTGTTTTTT
CASSEPAANEKLFF
>once|TRBJ1-1|NA|TRBV19
TGTGCCACTCTCTCGGGACCGAAGAACACTGAAGCTTTCTTT
CATLSGPKNTEAFF
>few|TRBJ2-1|TRBD2|TRBV29-1
TGCAGCGTTGTTAGGACTAGCGGATACAATGAGCAGTTCTTC
CSVVRTSGYNEQFF
>once|TRBJ2-5|NA|TRBV2
TGTGCCAGCAGTGAAACACCTCCAACCCAGTACTTC
CASSETPPTQYF
>few|TRBJ2-2|NA|TRBV5-1
TGCGCCAGCAGTAGGGGTTCCCTCCCCGGGGAGCTGTTTTTT
CASSRGSLPGELFF
>NA|TRBJ2-2|NA|TRBV7-3
TGTGCCAGCAGCTTAGGAGGGAACACCGGGGAGCTGTTTTTT
CASSLGGNTGELFF
>NA|TRBJ1-4|TRBD1|TRBV5-1
TGCGCCAGCAGGGCGGGACAGGGAAGTAATGAAAAACTGTTTTTT
CASRAGQGSNEKLFF
>NA|TRBJ2-7|TRBD2|TRBV4-3
TGCGCCAGCAGCCAAGGACTAGCGGGCTCCTACGAGCAGTACTTC
CASSQGLAGSYEQYF
>NA|TRBJ2-1|NA|TRBV4-1
TGCGCCAGCAGCCAAGAACGACTGGGGCAAGATGAGCAGTTCTTC
CASSQERLGQDEQFF
>NA|TRBJ1-5|NA|TRBV11-2
TGTGCCAGCAGCAAAGGTTGGAATCAGCCCCAGCATTTT
CASSKGWNQPQHF
>NA|TRBJ1-1|NA|TRBV7-9
TGTGCCAGCAGCCCAGGAGGGGGGACGGTGAACACTGAAGCTTTCTTT
CASSPGGGTVNTEAFF
>NA|TRBJ1-2|NA|TRBV11-2
TGTGCCAGCAGCTTAGATGACTATGGCTACACCTTC
CASSLDDYGYTF
>once|TRBJ2-5|NA|TRBV29-1
TGCTGCTGGACGGGGGTAGACCAAGAGACCCAGTACTTC
CCWTGVDQETQYF
>NA|TRBJ1-4|TRBD1|TRBV5-1
TGCGCCAGCAGTCCCCAGGGGGGTTTTAATGAAAAACTGTTTTTT
CASSPQGGFNEKLFF
>once|TRBJ2-5|TRBD2|TRBV18
TGTGCCAGCTCTCCCGGGACTAGCGAAGAGACCCAGTACTTC
CASSPGTSEETQYF
>NA|TRBJ2-3|TRBD2|TRBV5-6
TGTGCCAGCAGCCTCCGGACTAGCGGGAGCACAGATACGCAGTATTTT
CASSLRTSGSTDTQYF
>NA|TRBJ2-2|TRBD1|TRBV5-5
TGTGCCAGCAGCGCCCGGGACAGAAACACCGGGGAGCTGTTTTTT
CASSARDRNTGELFF
>NA|TRBJ2-7|NA|TRBV21-1
TGTGCCACTGGGACAGAACCGTACGAGCAGTACTTC
CATGTEPYEQYF
>once|TRBJ1-1|NA|TRBV5-1
TGCGCCAGCAGTCCAAGGTGGGGTGAAGCTTTCTTT
CASSPRWGEAFF
>NA|TRBJ2-1|NA|TRBV24-1
TGTGCCACCAGTGATCGCCGGGACTTCCCATCCGACGCCTACAATGAGCAGTTCTTC
CATSDRRDFPSDAYNEQFF
>once|TRBJ1-5|NA|TRBV6-2/TRBV6-3
TGTGCCAGCAGTTACTCTCCCTATCAGCCCCAGCATTTT
CASSYSPYQPQHF
>NA|TRBJ1-4|TRBD1|TRBV6-2/TRBV6-3
TGTGCCAGCAGTAAGGAAGACCCGGGACAGGCAACTAATGAAAAACTGTTTTTT
CASSKEDPGQATNEKLFF
>NA|TRBJ1-2|NA|TRBV11-2
TGTGCCAGCAGCCCCCAGGCCCAGGACTATGGCTACACCTTC
CASSPQAQDYGYTF
>NA|TRBJ2-1|TRBD2|TRBV5-1
TGCGCCAGCAGCTGGAGGACTAGCGATAACTACAATGAGCAGTTCTTC
CASSWRTSDNYNEQFF
>NA|TRBJ1-4|TRBD1|TRBV18
TGTGCCAGCTATGAGAGAGGGGGACAGAGTAATGAAAAACTGTTTTTT
CASYERGGQSNEKLFF
>NA|TRBJ2-2|TRBD1|TRBV5-1
TGCGCCAGCAGCTTGTGGACAGGGGACACCGGGGAGCTGTTTTTT
CASSLWTGDTGELFF
>NA|TRBJ2-5|NA|TRBV24-1
TGTGCCACCAGTGATCCCCAGGGTCAAGAGACCCAGTACTTC
CATSDPQGQETQYF
>NA|TRBJ2-1|TRBD2|TRBV7-2
TGTGCCAGCAAGAGCGGGGAACCGGCATTAGGAAAGTTCTTC
CASKSGEPALGKFF
>NA|TRBJ2-2|NA|TRBV10-2
TGCGCCAGCGGGGGGACGTCGAACACCGGGGAGCTGTTTTTT
CASGGTSNTGELFF
>NA|TRBJ2-3|NA|TRBV5-1
TGCGCCAGCAGACAAACAGATACGCAGTATTTT
CASRQTDTQYF
>NA|TRBJ2-1|TRBD2|TRBV7-2
TGTGCCAGCAGCTCGGGACTAGCGTCCTACAATGAGCAGTTCTTC
CASSSGLASYNEQFF
>NA|TRBJ2-2|NA|TRBV21-1
TGTGCCAGCAGCGCACCCGGGACTAGCGGGCAAATACCCCCCGGGGAGCTGTTTTTT
CASSAPGTSGQIPPGELFF
>few|TRBJ2-6|TRBD2|TRBV6-5
TGTGCCAGCAGAATGGGAGGGTCCGGGGCCAACGTCCTGACTTTC
CASRMGGSGANVLTF
>few|TRBJ1-3|NA|TRBV2
TGTGCCAGCAGTCTTTTCGGGACCCCAGGAAACACCATATATTTT
CASSLFGTPGNTIYF
>NA|TRBJ2-7|NA|TRBV5-6
TGTGCCAGCAGCTTGTTACGCGAGCAGTACTTC
CASSLLREQYF
>NA|TRBJ1-2|NA|TRBV6-5
TGTGCCAGCAGTTACCTAGGCGGGGATCGTGGCTACACCTTC
CASSYLGGDRGYTF